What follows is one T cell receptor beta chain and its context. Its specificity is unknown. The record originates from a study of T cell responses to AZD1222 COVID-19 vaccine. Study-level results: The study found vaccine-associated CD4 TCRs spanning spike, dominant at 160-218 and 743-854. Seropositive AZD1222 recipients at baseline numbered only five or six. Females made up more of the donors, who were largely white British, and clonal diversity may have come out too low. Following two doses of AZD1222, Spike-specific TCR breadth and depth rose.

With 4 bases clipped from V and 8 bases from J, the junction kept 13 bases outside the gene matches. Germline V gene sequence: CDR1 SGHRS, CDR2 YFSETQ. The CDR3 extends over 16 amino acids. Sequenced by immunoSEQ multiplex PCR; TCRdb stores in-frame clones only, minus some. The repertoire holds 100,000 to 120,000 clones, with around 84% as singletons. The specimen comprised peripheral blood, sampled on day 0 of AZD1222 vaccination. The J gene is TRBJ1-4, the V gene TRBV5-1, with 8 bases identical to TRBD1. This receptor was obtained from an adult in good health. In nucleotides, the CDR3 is TGCGCCAGCAGCCACGAACCGACAGGGGAGGGAGAAAAACTGTTTTTT. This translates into CASSHEPTGEGEKLFF.